The next 20 T cell receptor beta chains were all read from a single sample in a study of blood T cell repertoires in COVID-19. Using immunoSEQ multiplex PCR, the repertoire was profiled, and TCRdb retains in-frame clones only, with some absent. The repertoire holds around 170,000 clones, with about four fifths as singletons. Sequencing input: peripheral blood. Receptors originate from an elderly woman with acute or convalescent COVID-19.

The gene calls are TRBV5-6 and TRBJ2-3; D unresolved. The CDR3 consists of 13 residues. Trimming took off 5 bases at V and 2 bases at J, with 9 bases between the two ends. Germline values: CDR1 SGHDT, CDR2 YYEEEE. The CDR3 is CASSLSNTDTQYF. CDR3 nucleotides: TGTGCCAGCAGTCTATCGAACACAGATACGCAGTATTTT.

The J gene is TRBJ1-2, the V gene TRBV12-3 or TRBV12-4; 7 nucleotides align to TRBD1. The CDR3 is made up of 13 amino acids. The ends lost 6 bases at V and 5 bases at J; junction bases unmatched: 6. As DNA, the CDR3 is TGTGCCAGCAGCCCGGACAGGCTTTATGGCTACACCTTC. Its translation: CASSPDRLYGYTF.

This clone was seen only once. V is TRBV6-5 and J is TRBJ2-5, with D possibly matching TRBD1 (6 bases). The germline V gene encodes CDR1 MNHEY and CDR2 SVGAGI. The CDR3 runs to 13 residues. V dropped 6 bases and J dropped 4 bases, with 12 bases sitting between them. The CDR3 DNA is TGTGCCAGCAGCCCAGGGGTAGTAGAGACCCAGTACTTC. Protein sequence: CASSPGVVETQYF.

V gene TRBV28 combines with J gene TRBJ1-2; 9 bases match TRBD1. The CDR3 loop spans 16 amino acids. V was pared by 6 bases and J by 5 bases, with 13 bases of the junction left unmatched. Germline CDR1 is MDHEN and CDR2 is SYDVKM. The CDR3 DNA reads TGTGCCAGCAGCCATGGGACAGGGCCCAGAACTTATGGCTACACCTTC. Amino acid sequence: CASSHGTGPRTYGYTF.

This chain uses TRBV6-5 with TRBJ2-7, with TRBD1 identical over 9 bases. Germline CDR1 MNHEY, CDR2 SVGAGI. With V trimmed by 10 bases and J by 6 bases, 16 bases remained unmatched. The CDR3 is made up of 15 amino acids. The CDR3 coding sequence is TGTGCCACCCTCGTGAGGAGGGGACAGGGATCCGAGCAGTACTTC. This encodes CATLVRRGQGSEQYF.

V and J are TRBV12-3 or TRBV12-4 and TRBJ1-5; D is possibly TRBD1 (6 bases). Trimming took off 5 bases at V and 5 bases at J, with 7 bases between the two ends. The CDR3 is made up of 12 amino acids. The CDR3 here is CASSRQDQPQHF. CDR3 bases: TGTGCCAGCAGTAGACAGGATCAGCCCCAGCATTTT.

The J gene is TRBJ2-3, the V gene TRBV7-9, with 8 positions matching TRBD1. The germline CDR1 and CDR2 sequences are SEHNR and FQNEAQ (reference sequence). The V and J ends lost 3 bases and 6 bases, in that order; junction bases with no gene match: 5. The CDR3 consists of 14 residues. This CDR3 is CASSLMDRVDTQYF. The CDR3 DNA reads TGTGCCAGCAGCTTGATGGACAGGGTGGATACGCAGTATTTT.

This chain joins TRBV6-4 and TRBJ1-1, with D perhaps matching TRBD1 (6 bases). Germline CDR1 MRHNA, CDR2 SNTAGT. The CDR3 covers 13 residues. Trimming removed 6 bases from V and 8 bases from J, with 16 bases in between. The CDR3 nucleotides are TGTGCCAGCAGCCCGGGACACCTATTAGAAGCTTTCTTT. It codes for CASSPGHLLEAFF.

Of note for this clone: At the DNA level, this CDR3 is encoded by other sequences in the same sample as well. The chain combines TRBV24-1 with TRBJ2-3, with 8 positions matching TRBD2. With 4 bases clipped from V and 3 bases from J, the junction kept 2 bases outside the gene matches. CDR3 length equals 14 residues. The V gene's germline CDR1 is KGHDR and CDR2 SFDVKD. The CDR3 DNA follows: TGTGCCACCAGTGACGGGGGGGGGACAGATACGCAGTATTTT. Amino acids: CATSDGGGTDTQYF.

The gene calls are TRBV11-2 and TRBJ2-1, with 8 bases that match TRBD2. J lost 9 bases, V lost 7 bases, and 14 bases had no gene match. The CDR3 is made up of 15 amino acids. Germline CDR1 and CDR2: SGHAT and FQNNGV. CDR3 coding DNA: TGTGCCAGCACCCACGGGGGGCGGGAGGTCGGTGAGCAGTTCTTC. Translated, it gives CASTHGGREVGEQFF.

The rearrangement joins TRBV2 to TRBJ2-7, with 7 bases matching TRBD2. With 7 bases clipped from V and 3 bases from J, the junction kept 12 bases outside the gene matches. The CDR3 is 15 amino acids. From germline, CDR1 is SNHLY and CDR2 FYNNEI. DNA of the CDR3: TGTGCCAGCACCCTGGGGCCTAGCGGCAGCTACGAGCAGTACTTC. Protein product: CASTLGPSGSYEQYF.

The chain links TRBV6-1 to TRBJ1-1; a weak D match, TRBD1 (6 bases). The CDR3 runs 14 residues. The V gene lost 2 bases and the J gene lost 5 bases, with 12 bases spanning the gap. Germline V gives CDR1 MNHNS, CDR2 SASEGT. The CDR3: CASSEQGTGTEAFF. The CDR3 DNA reads TGTGCCAGCAGTGAACAGGGAACAGGGACTGAAGCTTTCTTT.

This chain connects TRBV19 to TRBJ1-5; a weak D match, TRBD1 (5 bases). The ends were cut back, 1 base at V and 3 bases at J, with 10 bases in the middle. This CDR3 is built from 15 residues. The germline gives CDR1 LNHDA, CDR2 SQIVND (reference sequence). This chain's CDR3 is CASSIAQGFNQPQHF. The CDR3, as DNA: TGTGCCAGTAGTATAGCCCAGGGATTCAATCAGCCCCAGCATTTT.

The chain recombines TRBV28 with TRBJ2-7; 10 positions match TRBD1. Per germline, CDR1 MDHEN and CDR2 SYDVKM. Unmatched junction bases numbered 11, after V lost 11 bases and J lost 4 bases. The CDR3 has 14 residues. The DNA of the CDR3 is TGTGCCGCGGAGGACAGGGGGATACCTTACGAGCAGTACTTC. Translating gives CAAEDRGIPYEQYF.

The chain couples TRBV7-2 to TRBJ2-5; 8 nucleotides agree with TRBD2. Germline assignment: CDR1 SGHTA and CDR2 FQGNSA. Trimming cost V 5 bases and J 4 bases; bases outside gene matches: 6. This CDR3 has 14 residues. The chain's CDR3 is CASSLGLARETQYF. Here the CDR3 DNA reads TGTGCCAGCAGCCTTGGACTAGCTCGAGAGACCCAGTACTTC. Using reference TRBV7-2 and TRBJ2-5 for the parts outside the CDR3, the full variable domain is GAGVSQSPSNKVTEKGKDVELRCDPISGHTALYWYRQSLGQGLEFLIYFQGNSAPDKSGLPSDRFSAERTGGSVSTLTIQRTQQEDSAVYLCASSLGLARETQYFGPGTRLLVL.

The V and J genes are TRBV2 and TRBJ1-4, with TRBD1 as a possible D gene (5 bases). This CDR3 region has 15 residues. From germline, CDR1 is SNHLY and CDR2 FYNNEI. V lost 10 bases and J lost 0, with 15 bases in between. CDR3 bases: TGTGCCACGTCCCGACAGTCTTCAACTAATGAAAAACTGTTTTTT. It translates to CATSRQSSTNEKLFF.

This clone has at least ten counts. The chain has TRBV27 and TRBJ2-7, with unresolved D. The V gene's germline CDR1 is MNHEY and CDR2 SMNVEV (reference sequence). The CDR3 is 14 amino acids. The V gene lost 5 bases and the J gene lost 4 bases, with 15 bases spanning the gap. CDR3 protein: CASSPQTLVYEQYF. The CDR3 nucleotides are TGTGCCAGCAGTCCGCAGACACTCGTATACGAGCAGTACTTC.

J is TRBJ1-3 and V is TRBV11-2; TRBD1 aligns across 9 bases. The CDR3 consists of 16 residues. The trim removed 4 bases at V and 0 bases at J, leaving 4 bases unmatched. Germline lookup yields CDR1 SGHAT and CDR2 FQNNGV. The CDR3 here is CASSSTGGSSGNTIYF. DNA of the CDR3: TGTGCCAGCAGCTCTACAGGGGGCAGCTCTGGAAACACCATATATTTT.

This clone appeared a few times. The chain joins TRBV5-1 to TRBJ2-2, with 7 bases that match TRBD1. The ends lost 4 bases at V and 0 bases at J; junction bases unmatched: 3. Germline CDR1 and CDR2: SGHRS and YFSETQ. The CDR3 consists of 15 residues. The CDR3, as DNA: TGCGCCAGCAGCCGGGGACAGACGAACACCGGGGAGCTGTTTTTT. Protein product: CASSRGQTNTGELFF.

This chain connects TRBV5-1 to TRBJ1-4; weak D call: TRBD1 (6 bases). Trimming removed 4 bases at V and 7 bases at J, with 14 bases between. CDR1 and CDR2 from the germline V gene are SGHRS and YFSETQ. This CDR3 has 14 residues. In DNA, the CDR3 is TGCGCCAGCAGCCCCACAGGGCAGGGTGAAAAACTGTTTTTT. It translates to CASSPTGQGEKLFF.